The 20 T cell receptor beta chains in this list originate from one sample, sequenced in a study of blood T cell repertoires in COVID-19. Sequencing was performed with immunoSEQ multiplex PCR; in TCRdb, only in-frame clones are kept and a portion is missing. The sample shows under 250,000 clones, around 90% of them seen only once. Sequenced input: peripheral blood. Receptor source: a man aged 55-75 years who had recovered from COVID-19.

This chain connects TRBV25-1 to TRBJ1-1; D may be TRBD1 (5 bases). CDR1 and CDR2 (germline): MGHDK, SYGVNS. The CDR3 loop spans 16 amino acids. The ends were cut back, 4 bases at V and 5 bases at J, with 20 bases in the middle. CDR3: CASSGAGVGMGTEAFF. DNA of the CDR3: TGTGCCAGCAGTGGCGCGGGGGTAGGGATGGGGACTGAAGCTTTCTTT. Full variable domain (rest looked up from reference TRBV25-1 and TRBJ1-1): EADIYQTPRYLVIGTGKKITLECSQTMGHDKMYWYQQDPGMELHLIHYSYGVNSTEKGDLSSESTVSRIRTEHFPLTLESARPSHTSQYLCASSGAGVGMGTEAFFGQGTRLTVV.

The table lists this clone with a count of one. J is TRBJ1-2 and V is TRBV5-1; 9 bases are shared with TRBD1. The CDR3 is 16 residues long. After removal of 0 bases from V and 5 bases from J, the junction contained 8 bases not matched to a gene. Germline assignment: CDR1 SGHRS and CDR2 YFSETQ. The CDR3 loop is CASSLDGTGLGYGYTF. The CDR3 coding sequence is TGCGCCAGCAGCTTGGATGGGACAGGGTTAGGTTATGGCTACACCTTC.

The rearrangement joins TRBV19 to TRBJ2-3; 10 nucleotides agree with TRBD1. This CDR3 is built from 18 residues. J was trimmed by 2 bases and V by 1 base; bases with no gene match: 9. CDR1 and CDR2 (germline): LNHDA, SQIVND (reference sequence). This chain's CDR3 is CASSIGLGQGPNTDTQYF. CDR3 sequence (DNA): TGTGCCAGTAGTATAGGCTTGGGACAGGGGCCAAACACAGATACGCAGTATTTT.

The J gene is TRBJ1-2, the V gene TRBV9; D is unresolved. CDR1 SGDLS and CDR2 YYNGEE come from the germline V gene. The length of the CDR3 is 14 residues. The germline V and J ends were trimmed by 3 bases and 4 bases, with 13 bases remaining between them. The CDR3 loop is CASSAEDIIYGYTF. CDR3 bases: TGTGCCAGCAGCGCCGAGGATATTATCTATGGCTACACCTTC.

The chain is built from TRBV6-5 and TRBJ1-6, with unresolved D. This CDR3 comprises 15 residues. V gave up 7 bases and J gave up 3 bases, with 13 bases separating them. Germline CDR1 MNHEY, CDR2 SVGAGI. The CDR3 is CASTFSRVYNSPLHF. CDR3 bases: TGTGCCAGCACCTTTTCACGAGTCTATAATTCACCCCTCCACTTT.

The CDR3 loop reads CASSKQGDSYNEQFF. The CDR3 DNA reads as TGCGCCAGCAGCAAACAGGGGGATTCCTACAATGAGCAGTTCTTC. V is TRBV5-1 and J is TRBJ2-1; 8 bases are shared with TRBD1. The CDR3 consists of 15 residues. V shed 4 bases, J shed 1 base, and the junction held 4 bases outside the gene matches. CDR1 and CDR2 (germline): SGHRS, YFSETQ.

V is TRBV4-2 and J is TRBJ2-7, with 8 bases fitting TRBD2. Losses at the gene ends were 7 bases for V and 1 base for J; bases not matched to a gene: 9. The CDR3 runs 15 residues. Germline V CDR1 and CDR2: LGHNA, YNFKEQ. CDR3 region: CASTPRAGASYEQYF. The CDR3 nucleotides read TGTGCCAGCACCCCACGAGCGGGAGCGTCCTACGAGCAGTACTTC.

V is TRBV28 and J is TRBJ2-6; a possible D gene is TRBD2 (6 bases). Trimming removed 2 bases at V and 1 base at J, with 15 bases between. This CDR3 contains 18 residues. Per germline, CDR1 MDHEN and CDR2 SYDVKM. Here the CDR3 reads CASSLGGILVSGANVLTF. CDR3 in DNA: TGTGCCAGCAGTTTAGGCGGGATTCTTGTGTCTGGGGCCAACGTCCTGACTTTC.

CDR3 DNA sequence: TGTGCCAGCAGCGAAGGGGGCAGGGGGAATAATTCACCCCTCCACTTT. Encoded protein: CASSEGGRGNNSPLHF. The rearrangement uses TRBV25-1 and TRBJ1-6; TRBD1 matches at 7 bases. V lost 6 bases to trimming and J lost 5 bases; unmatched junction nucleotides: 10. Germline values: CDR1 MGHDK, CDR2 SYGVNS. The CDR3 extends over 16 amino acids.

This chain uses TRBV29-1 with TRBJ1-1, with D hard to call. The CDR3 consists of 11 residues. Per germline, CDR1 SQVTM and CDR2 ANQGSEA. V was cut by 6 bases and J by 6 bases, with 11 bases left in between. The DNA for the CDR3 is TGCAGCGTCGCCCCCCGGTCTGAAGCTTTCTTT. It translates to CSVAPRSEAFF.

The chain carries TRBV2 and TRBJ2-1; 8 bases are shared with TRBD2. J lost 5 bases, V lost 10 bases, and 10 bases had no gene match. The CDR3 sequence is 14 residues long. Looked up from germline, CDR1 is SNHLY and CDR2 is FYNNEI. The CDR3 DNA sequence: TGTGCCACCAGGCCGGGACTAGGGAACAATGAGCAGTTCTTC. Protein: CATRPGLGNNEQFF.

The V and J genes are TRBV5-1 and TRBJ1-3; D is unresolved. The CDR3 is 15 residues long. Germline V gene sequence: CDR1 SGHRS, CDR2 YFSETQ. The germline V and J ends were trimmed by 5 bases and 1 base, with 13 bases remaining between them. The CDR3 region has the DNA TGCGCCAGCAGTCAGACCTCAGCGTCTGGAAACACCATATATTTT. It codes for CASSQTSASGNTIYF.

The chain couples TRBV6-6 to TRBJ2-1, with D perhaps TRBD2 (7 bases). CDR3 length: 16 residues. V was clipped by 6 bases and J by 7 bases, with 22 bases between them. Looked up from germline, CDR1 is MNHNY and CDR2 is SVGAGI (reference sequence). In nucleotides, the CDR3 is TGTGCCAGCAGCCCGGGGGGCGGGAGTTTAGCTAATGAGCAGTTCTTC. Protein product: CASSPGGGSLANEQFF.

The chain employs TRBV6-2 or TRBV6-3 and TRBJ2-3; D not certain. CDR3 length: 12 residues. Trimming took off 4 bases at V and 2 bases at J, with 4 bases between the two ends. The V gene's germline CDR1 is MNHEY and CDR2 SVGEGT. CDR3 amino acids: CASSSNTDTQYF. The CDR3 region has the DNA TGTGCCAGCAGTTCCAACACAGATACGCAGTATTTT.

The chain recombines TRBV5-6 with TRBJ1-2; D is possibly TRBD1 (6 bases). The CDR3 is 14 amino acids. Trimming took off 0 bases at V and 6 bases at J, with 12 bases between the two ends. Germline V gene sequence: CDR1 SGHDT, CDR2 YYEEEE. CDR3 amino acids: CASSLAFAGDGYTF. The CDR3 DNA sequence: TGTGCCAGCAGCTTGGCCTTCGCAGGGGATGGCTACACCTTC.

The rearrangement uses TRBV27 and TRBJ2-5; D not resolved. The germline V and J ends were trimmed by 2 bases and 3 bases, with 13 bases remaining between them. The CDR3 length is 15 residues. Germline V gene sequence: CDR1 MNHEY, CDR2 SMNVEV (reference sequence). The CDR3 DNA reads TGTGCCAGCAGTTTAATGTGGTCAGGTGAAGAGACCCAGTACTTC. It yields the protein CASSLMWSGEETQYF.

This chain links TRBV7-3 with TRBJ2-1; 10 bases agree with TRBD2. With V trimmed by 1 base and J by 9 bases, 9 bases remained unmatched. The CDR3 length is 16 residues. CDR1 is SGHTA and CDR2 is FQGTGA in the germline V gene. CDR3 nucleotide sequence: TGTGCCAGCAGCTTAAAACCAGCGGGAGGGAGCGGTGAGCAGTTCTTC. The encoded protein is CASSLKPAGGSGEQFF.

The chain recombines TRBV3-1 (or the pseudogene TRBV3-2) with TRBJ2-1; D gene ambiguous. Germline CDR1 and CDR2: LGHDT and YNNKEL (reference sequence). The V end lost 3 bases, the J end lost 7 bases, and 7 bases lay between the germline ends. The CDR3 is 12 amino acids. This CDR3 is CASSQLGNEQFF. The CDR3 nucleotides read TGTGCCAGCAGCCAGCTAGGAAATGAGCAGTTCTTC.

This clone was counted a single time. This chain joins TRBV7-8 and TRBJ2-1; TRBD2 matches at 12 bases. Per the germline V gene, CDR1 is SGHVS and CDR2 is FQNEAQ. The CDR3 contains 15 residues. J was trimmed by 2 bases and V by 7 bases; bases with no gene match: 3. DNA for the CDR3: TGTGCCAGCACTCTAGCGGGGGGGACCTACAATGAGCAGTTCTTC. Its translation: CASTLAGGTYNEQFF.

The genes are TRBV3-1 (or the pseudogene TRBV3-2) and TRBJ1-2, with 7 bases lining up with TRBD1. Germline values: CDR1 LGHDT, CDR2 YNNKEL (reference sequence). The J segment lost 2 bases and the V segment lost 5 bases, leaving 5 bases of the junction unmatched. The CDR3 runs to 14 residues. CDR3 protein: CASSSQGINYGYTF. The CDR3 nucleotides read TGTGCCAGCAGCTCACAGGGGATAAACTATGGCTACACCTTC.